Listed below are T cell receptor beta chains from one sample, sequenced in a study of T cell repertoires in cytomegalovirus infection. One entry per CDR3 protein, called by TCRdb with MiXCR from the reads. The sample lists 400,000 or so distinct CDR3 sequences, approximately 18% occurring once. Sample: PBMCs. The receptors were gathered from a human donor in good health (CMV status not recorded). Some clones in this sample may be carry-over from other donors' samples. The CDR3 runs from the conserved cysteine through the conserved F or W. D genes are given only for firm matches. The size field is filled for only some rows; it gives once, few, many or a size class.

D	V	size	J	CDR3	DNA
TRBD1	TRBV5-6	few	TRBJ1-1	CASNRGDRILNTEAFF	TGTGCCAGCAACCGAGGGGACAGGATATTGAACACTGAAGCTTTCTTT
.	TRBV12-3/TRBV12-4	few	TRBJ2-3	CASSSRRVFGRTDTQYF	TGTGCCAGCAGTTCCCGTCGTGTTTTCGGACGCACAGATACGCAGTATTTT
TRBD1	TRBV5-4	many	TRBJ1-4	CASSLAGGSEKLFF	TGTGCCAGCAGCTTGGCAGGGGGAAGTGAAAAACTGTTTTTT
TRBD1	TRBV7-9	.	TRBJ2-1	CASSLAQGDNEQFF	TGTGCCAGCAGCTTAGCGCAGGGGGACAATGAGCAGTTCTTC
TRBD1	TRBV10-3	.	TRBJ2-6	CAIRQGDSGANVLTF	TGTGCCATCCGACAGGGGGACTCTGGGGCCAACGTCCTGACTTTC
.	TRBV4-2	few	TRBJ2-1	CASSHPLVGYNEQFF	TGTGCCAGCAGCCACCCCCTCGTTGGGTACAATGAGCAGTTCTTC
TRBD2	TRBV25-1	few	TRBJ2-1	CASSDGASGFGNEQFF	TGTGCCAGCAGTGATGGTGCTAGCGGGTTTGGCAATGAGCAGTTCTTC
TRBD1	TRBV7-9	.	TRBJ2-7	CASSQSTGAYEQYF	TGTGCCAGCAGCCAATCGACAGGGGCCTACGAGCAGTACTTC
.	TRBV4-1	many	TRBJ1-5	CASSQAGGNQPQHF	TGCGCCAGCAGCCAAGCGGGGGGCAATCAGCCCCAGCATTTT
.	TRBV28	many	TRBJ2-6	CASSLEGLGVGANVLTF	TGTGCCAGCAGTTTAGAGGGTTTGGGCGTAGGGGCCAACGTCCTGACTTTC
.	TRBV12-3/TRBV12-4	many	TRBJ2-7	CASSPTRGGTSYEQYF	TGTGCCAGCAGTCCCACCAGAGGGGGGACCTCCTACGAGCAGTACTTC
TRBD1	TRBV28	few	TRBJ2-7	CASSLPDRGMNEQYF	TGTGCCAGCAGTCTTCCGGACAGGGGGATGAACGAGCAGTACTTC
TRBD2	TRBV6-2/TRBV6-3	many	TRBJ2-7	CASSGGLLSYEQYF	TGTGCCAGCAGTGGGGGACTACTCTCCTACGAGCAGTACTTC
TRBD1	TRBV27	few	TRBJ2-7	CASSSGTGAEEQYF	TGTGCCAGCAGTTCCGGGACAGGGGCAGAAGAGCAGTACTTC
.	TRBV5-1	few	TRBJ2-2	CASTRDTGNTGELFF	TGCGCCAGCACCAGGGACACGGGGAACACCGGGGAGCTGTTTTTT
.	TRBV29-1	.	TRBJ2-1	CSVKGLAGSSYNEQFF	TGCAGCGTTAAAGGTCTTGCGGGGAGCTCCTACAATGAGCAGTTCTTC
.	TRBV27	.	TRBJ2-3	CASSLRTPRVSPDTQYF	TGTGCCAGCAGTTTAAGGACTCCCCGGGTGAGTCCAGATACGCAGTATTTT
TRBD1	TRBV5-1	.	TRBJ2-2	CASSLRQGRDGELFF	TGCGCCAGCAGCCTGAGACAGGGGCGGGACGGGGAGCTGTTTTTT
TRBD1	TRBV11-2	.	TRBJ2-3	CASSSLGTGGTDTQYF	TGTGCCAGCAGCTCGCTTGGGACAGGGGGCACAGATACGCAGTATTTT
.	TRBV4-3	many	TRBJ2-3	CASSQGGGNTDTQYF	TGCGCCAGCAGCCAAGGTGGCGGAAACACAGATACGCAGTATTTT
.	TRBV5-5	many	TRBJ1-3	CASSLRRGSSGNTIYF	TGTGCCAGCAGCCTAAGACGGGGCAGCTCTGGAAACACCATATATTTT
TRBD1	TRBV7-8	.	TRBJ1-1	CASSPSVTGAGTEAFF	TGTGCCAGCAGCCCGTCAGTTACAGGGGCGGGCACTGAAGCTTTCTTT
.	TRBV10-2	many	TRBJ1-1	CASIGHSNTEAFF	TGCGCCAGCATCGGACACTCGAACACTGAAGCTTTCTTT